This T cell receptor (beta chain) was sequenced in a study of glioma-infiltrating T cells. Regarding the study as a whole: Very few CDR3 sequences were shared between tissue and blood. Tissue-blood divergence was below expectation in non-neoplastic patients, above in gliomas.

The iRepertoire nested amplicon-rescue multiplex PCR amplified TCR alpha and beta CDR3s from RNA. For one-step reverse transcription and amplification, roughly 95-450 ng of tissue mRNA or PBMC total RNA was used. Each CDR3 protein gets one entry after TCRdb re-called the multiplex PCR reads with MiXCR. Found here are 170,000 or so distinct CDR3 sequences, around 40% of them singletons; the top ten hold over 4%. The CDR3 extends over 13 amino acids. Germline assignment: CDR1 MNHEY and CDR2 SVGEGT. Trimming left V 2 bases short and J 3 bases short, with 8 bases between. There are many counts of this clonotype. Its target is unknown.

Sample: glioma tissue, nonneoplastic brain tissue, or PBMCs (not recorded which). The J gene is TRBJ2-7, the V gene TRBV6-2 or TRBV6-3; unclear D gene. The origin of this receptor is a human donor with low-grade glioma or glioblastoma, undergoing nonglioma brain surgery, or in good health (not recorded which). The CDR3 loop reads CASSYKANYEQYF. CDR3 nucleotides: TGTGCCAGCAGTTACAAGGCAAACTACGAGCAGTACTTC.